A selection of T cell receptor beta chains follows, all from one sample in a study of T cell responses to AZD1222 COVID-19 vaccine. Produced via immunoSEQ multiplex PCR; TCRdb's table is partial and in-frame only. Here the sample spans 95,000 to 100,000 clones, roughly 92% being singletons. The starting material was peripheral blood, obtained on day 0 of AZD1222 vaccination. These TCRs come from an adult in good health. Both conserved end residues are part of each CDR3. A D gene is named only where the DNA matches it firmly. The listing skips clone size in some rows; elsewhere it reads once, few, many or a size class.

v_call,clone_size,j_call,d_call,cdr3_nt,cdr3_aa
TRBV29-1,once,TRBJ2-7,-,TGCAGCGTTGTTGGTGGCTACGAGCAGTACTTC,CSVVGGYEQYF
TRBV7-6,-,TRBJ2-1,-,TGTGCCAGCAGCCTTGACGGTACGGGCCGCTACAATGAGCAGTTCTTC,CASSLDGTGRYNEQFF
TRBV9,-,TRBJ2-3,-,TGTGCCAGCAGCGACTCCCAGGCGGGGGCCACAGATACGCAGTATTTT,CASSDSQAGATDTQYF
TRBV18,-,TRBJ2-3,-,TGTGCCAGCTCTCAGCGGCAGGGAGGCACAGATACGCAGTATTTT,CASSQRQGGTDTQYF
TRBV5-1,-,TRBJ1-6,-,TGCGCCAGCAGCTTGGTCGTAGGCGGTAATTCACCCCTCCACTTT,CASSLVVGGNSPLHF
TRBV15,-,TRBJ1-2,-,TGTGCCACCAGCAGCCCCGGGACGGAGAACTATGGCTACACCTTC,CATSSPGTENYGYTF
TRBV9,-,TRBJ2-3,-,TGTGCCAGCAGCGTAGCTGCAGGGCGGGGCACAGATACGCAGTATTTT,CASSVAAGRGTDTQYF
TRBV15,-,TRBJ1-2,-,TGTGCCACCAGCAGAGATCCCAACAGGCGGCCTGCTGGCTACACCTTC,CATSRDPNRRPAGYTF
TRBV23-1,-,TRBJ1-4,-,TGCGCCAGCAGTCAATCGAAGGCAGGACCTAATGAAAAACTGTTTTTT,CASSQSKAGPNEKLFF
TRBV15,-,TRBJ1-2,-,TGTGCCACCAGCACCACCGGCCACTATGGCTACACCTTC,CATSTTGHYGYTF
TRBV5-1,-,TRBJ1-4,TRBD1,TGCGCCAGCAGGGGACAGGGGGCGAAGTCGGGTGAAAAACTGTTTTTT,CASRGQGAKSGEKLFF
TRBV11-3,-,TRBJ1-4,TRBD1,TGTGCCAGCACCGCGGGGACAGGGGGCCCCTTTCTTGAAAAACTGTTTTTT,CASTAGTGGPFLEKLFF
TRBV6-5,-,TRBJ1-5,TRBD1,TGTGCCAGCAGTTTGGACAGGGAAGGTCAGCCCCAGCATTTT,CASSLDREGQPQHF
TRBV6-5,-,TRBJ2-5,-,TGTGCCAGCAGGTCAAGCTGGACGGTTGAAGAGACCCAGTACTTC,CASRSSWTVEETQYF
TRBV6-1,-,TRBJ1-1,-,TGTGCCAGCAGTGAACAGGGCCGGAACACTGAAGCTTTCTTT,CASSEQGRNTEAFF
TRBV5-1,-,TRBJ2-5,-,TGCGCCAGCAGCTTGGATCGTCTAGTAGGGGAGACCCAGTACTTC,CASSLDRLVGETQYF
TRBV24-1,-,TRBJ1-6,-,TGTGCCGGCGGAACTAATTCACCCCTCCACTTT,CAGGTNSPLHF
TRBV28,-,TRBJ2-5,TRBD1,TGTGCCAGCAGTTTATGGGACAGGGGACTTCAAGAGACCCAGTACTTC,CASSLWDRGLQETQYF
TRBV18,-,TRBJ1-5,TRBD1,TGTGCCAGCTCACCAGGTCAGGGGGATCAGCCCCAGCATTTT,CASSPGQGDQPQHF
TRBV11-1,-,TRBJ2-1,-,TGTGCCAGCAGCTTAAGGTTCCGGATTGAGGAGCAGTTCTTC,CASSLRFRIEEQFF
TRBV15,-,TRBJ2-7,TRBD1,TGTGCCACCAGCAGGCAGGGGGCTGATGAGCAGTACTTC,CATSRQGADEQYF
TRBV10-3,once,TRBJ1-1,TRBD1,TGTGCCATCAGGGGACAGGGGACGTACACTGAAGCTTTCTTT,CAIRGQGTYTEAFF
TRBV30,-,TRBJ1-6,TRBD1,TGTGCCTGGCACGGACAGGGCAATTCACCCCTCCACTTT,CAWHGQGNSPLHF
TRBV18,-,TRBJ2-1,TRBD2,TGTGCCAGCTCACCCCGGACTAGCGGGAGATCGAATGAGCAGTTCTTC,CASSPRTSGRSNEQFF
TRBV30,-,TRBJ1-2,-,TGTGCCTGGAGTACAGGGTTCAACTATGGCTACACCTTC,CAWSTGFNYGYTF
TRBV27,-,TRBJ1-1,TRBD1,TGTGCCAGCAGTGAACAGGGGGTAAAAGCTTTCTTT,CASSEQGVKAFF
TRBV5-4,-,TRBJ1-6,-,TGTGCCAGCAGCTTAAGCGGGGCTACGACGAATTCACCCCTCCACTTT,CASSLSGATTNSPLHF
TRBV5-6,-,TRBJ1-5,-,TGTGCCAGCAGCCGTTTGGGACTCCGCCGTTCGCCCCAGCATTTT,CASSRLGLRRSPQHF
TRBV18,once,TRBJ2-7,TRBD2,TGTGCCAGCTCGTCCGGGACTAGCGGGAGTTTTCTCCACGAGCAGTACTTC,CASSSGTSGSFLHEQYF
TRBV7-8,once,TRBJ2-7,TRBD1,TGTGCCAGCAGCCCAAGCACAGGGGCCTACGAGCAGTACTTC,CASSPSTGAYEQYF
TRBV5-1,-,TRBJ1-6,-,TGCGCCAGCAACCAGGACAGAGGAGGGTCACCCCTCCACTTT,CASNQDRGGSPLHF
TRBV5-5,-,TRBJ1-1,-,TGTGCCAGCAGTCTACAGGGAAACACTGAAGCTTTCTTT,CASSLQGNTEAFF
TRBV2,-,TRBJ1-2,TRBD1,TGTGCCAGCAGCCAGAGACAGGGGGCCTATGGCTACACCTTC,CASSQRQGAYGYTF
TRBV19,-,TRBJ2-1,TRBD2,TGTGCCAGTAGTAACCTTCCCCGGGCGGGAGTTATGGTTGAGCAGTTCTTC,CASSNLPRAGVMVEQFF
TRBV6-5,-,TRBJ1-5,-,TGTGCCAGCAGTTACCGGGGGGACAATCAGCCCCAGCATTTT,CASSYRGDNQPQHF
TRBV12-3/TRBV12-4,-,TRBJ1-1,-,TGTGCCAGCAGCGCAAGGGGTGTGACTGAAGCTTTCTTT,CASSARGVTEAFF
TRBV5-6,-,TRBJ2-3,-,TGTGCCAGCACTAAAGAGGGGCGCAGGGCCTTCACAGATACGCAGTATTTT,CASTKEGRRAFTDTQYF
TRBV5-8,-,TRBJ2-3,TRBD2,TGTGCCAGCAGCTTCACTAGCGGGGGTATCACAGATACGCAGTATTTT,CASSFTSGGITDTQYF
TRBV10-3,-,TRBJ1-5,-,TGTGCCATCGCGGCAGGGCAGGGCCAGCCCCAGCATTTT,CAIAAGQGQPQHF
TRBV6-5,-,TRBJ1-2,-,TGTGCCAGCAGGAGCCGGGTACAGGGAAGACTCACCTTC,CASRSRVQGRLTF
TRBV5-1,-,TRBJ1-1,-,TGCGCCAGCAGCTTGGGAGTGAACACTGAAGCTTTCTTT,CASSLGVNTEAFF
TRBV7-2,-,TRBJ2-7,-,TGTGCCAGCAGCTTGTACCTCACCTACGAGCAGTACTTC,CASSLYLTYEQYF
TRBV18,-,TRBJ1-1,-,TGTGCCAGCTCACCAGTAGGGTCCACTGAAGCTTTCTTT,CASSPVGSTEAFF
TRBV7-3,-,TRBJ2-2,TRBD1,TGTGCCAGCAGCCCCGCCGACAGGGCGGCCACCGGGGAGCTGTTTTTT,CASSPADRAATGELFF
TRBV29-1,once,TRBJ2-1,TRBD2,TGCAGCGCCCCGGGGGTAGCGGGAGGGTTGGATAATGAGCAGTTCTTC,CSAPGVAGGLDNEQFF
TRBV11-3,-,TRBJ2-1,-,TGTGCCAGCAGCTTAGATGGTACGGGCTACAATGAGCAGTTCTTC,CASSLDGTGYNEQFF
TRBV6-5,-,TRBJ1-2,-,TGTGCCAGCAGCCAAATGGAGGGTTTATGGTATGGCTACACCTTC,CASSQMEGLWYGYTF
TRBV1,-,TRBJ2-2,-,TGCACCAGCAGGCCGAGCAGGAGCACGAACACCGGGGAGCTGTTTTTT,CTSRPSRSTNTGELFF
TRBV6-5,once,TRBJ2-1,TRBD1,TGTGCCAGCAATCCAAACAGGGGTAATGAGCAGTTCTTC,CASNPNRGNEQFF
TRBV3-1/TRBV3-2,-,TRBJ1-5,-,TGTGCCAGCAGCCAAAGCGCGGAAAATAGCAATCAGCCCCAGCATTTT,CASSQSAENSNQPQHF
TRBV7-6,few,TRBJ2-3,TRBD1,TGTGCCAGTGGGGCACAGGGGTACACAGATACGCAGTATTTT,CASGAQGYTDTQYF
TRBV29-1,-,TRBJ2-2,TRBD2,TGCAGCGTTTCTGGACTAGCGGTAGTCGGGGAGCTGTTTTTT,CSVSGLAVVGELFF